There are a few counts of the clone carrying this T cell receptor (beta chain). Its antigen is unknown. The time point denotes: blood at routine non-recurrence follow-up after resection. Whole RNA from tumor, nontumor lung or frozen PBMC was sequenced unsorted. TCRdb analysed the 5' RACE reads with MiXCR anew, one entry per CDR3 protein. The data contain tens of thousands of distinct CDR3 sequences, about 6.3% of them singletons. These data originate in a study of spatial heterogeneity in lung cancer. About the study: Among detected sequences, beta-chain ones consistently exceeded alpha-chain ones in number. Each distinct TCR and UMI combination averaged more than ten appearances in raw reads. Whole-study results and caveats: Among blood samples, ubiquitous expanded tumor TCRs appeared more at resection than at follow-up.

The germline V gene has CDR1 SGHRS and CDR2 YFSETQ. V lost 4 bases and J lost 5; bases outside the gene matches: 6. The CDR3 has 15 amino acids. Sequencing used PBMCs, obtained at follow-up. This TCR derives from a male donor with early-stage non-small cell lung cancer. The rearrangement joins TRBV5-1 to TRBJ2-2; 9 nucleotides match TRBD1. This chain's CDR3 is CASSPGTGQTGELFF. Written as DNA, the CDR3 is TGCGCCAGCAGCCCGGGGACAGGGCAGACCGGGGAGCTGTTTTTT.